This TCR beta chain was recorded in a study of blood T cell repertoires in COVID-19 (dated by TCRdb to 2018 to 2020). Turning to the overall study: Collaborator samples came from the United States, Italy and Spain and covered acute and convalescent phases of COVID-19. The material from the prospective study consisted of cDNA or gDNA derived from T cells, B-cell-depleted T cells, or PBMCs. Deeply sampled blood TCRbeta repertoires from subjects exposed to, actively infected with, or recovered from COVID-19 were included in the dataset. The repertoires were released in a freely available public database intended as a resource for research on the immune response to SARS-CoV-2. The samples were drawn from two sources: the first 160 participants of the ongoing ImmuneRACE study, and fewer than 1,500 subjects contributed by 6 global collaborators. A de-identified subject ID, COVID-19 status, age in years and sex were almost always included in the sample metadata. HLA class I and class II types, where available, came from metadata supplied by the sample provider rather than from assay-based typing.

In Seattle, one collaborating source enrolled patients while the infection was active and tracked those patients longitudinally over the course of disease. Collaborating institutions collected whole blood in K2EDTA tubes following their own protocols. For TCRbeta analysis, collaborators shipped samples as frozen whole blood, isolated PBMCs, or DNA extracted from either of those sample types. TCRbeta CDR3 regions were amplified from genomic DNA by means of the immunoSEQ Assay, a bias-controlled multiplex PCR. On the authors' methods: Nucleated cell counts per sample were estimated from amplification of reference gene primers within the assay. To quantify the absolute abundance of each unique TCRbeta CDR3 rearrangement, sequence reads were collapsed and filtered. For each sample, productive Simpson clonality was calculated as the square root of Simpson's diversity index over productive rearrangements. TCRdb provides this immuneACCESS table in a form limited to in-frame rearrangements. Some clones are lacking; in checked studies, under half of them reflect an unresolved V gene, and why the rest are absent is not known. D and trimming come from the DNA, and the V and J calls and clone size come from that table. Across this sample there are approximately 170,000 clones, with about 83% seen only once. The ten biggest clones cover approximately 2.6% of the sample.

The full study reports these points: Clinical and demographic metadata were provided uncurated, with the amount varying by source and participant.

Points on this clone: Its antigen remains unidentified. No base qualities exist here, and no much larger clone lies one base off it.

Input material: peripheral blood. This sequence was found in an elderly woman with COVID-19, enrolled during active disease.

The nucleotide sequence reads as follows: TGTGCCAGCAGTAAGGACATCTGGGCGGGAGTGGAGCAGTTCTTC. Its protein product is CASSKDIWAGVEQFF. The sequence is built from TRBV2 and TRBJ2-1; TRBD2 agrees with 7 junctional bases. V lost 5 bases and J lost 10 bases, and the count of bases not matched to a germline gene is 14. Reading the germline V gene gives CDR1 SNHLY and CDR2 FYNNEI. From the cysteine through the phenylalanine, the CDR3 covers 15 amino acids. CDR3 DNA only is kept here, 45 bases in frame from base 1.